These 32 T cell receptor beta chains were sequenced from one sample in a study of blood T cell repertoires in COVID-19. Here immunoSEQ multiplex PCR was the method, and the copy in TCRdb shows in-frame clones only, minus some. The sample has roughly 64,000 clones; around 86% are singletons. Sample: peripheral blood. Receptors originate from a man between 45 and 60 years old with active COVID-19.

The rearrangement uses TRBV3-1 (or the pseudogene TRBV3-2) and TRBJ1-2; D is possibly TRBD1 (5 bases). The CDR3 consists of 13 residues. The V gene lost 5 bases and the J gene lost 2 bases, with 9 bases spanning the gap. Germline V lookup: CDR1 LGHDT, CDR2 YNNKEL (reference sequence). CDR3 loop: CASSGQGNYGYTF. CDR3 coding DNA: TGTGCCAGCAGCGGGCAGGGAAACTATGGCTACACCTTC.

The chain employs TRBV4-2 and TRBJ2-7; TRBD2 matches at 10 bases. This CDR3 region has 15 residues. The germline V gene has CDR1 LGHNA and CDR2 YNFKEQ. J gave up 1 base and V 4 bases, and 4 bases lay outside the gene matches. Written as DNA, the CDR3 is TGTGCCAGCAGCCGGGAGCGGGGGGGATCCTACGAGCAGTACTTC. Protein sequence: CASSRERGGSYEQYF.

The chain links TRBV6-5 to TRBJ2-3; the D is unclear. CDR1 is MNHEY, CDR2 SVGAGI, per germline. This CDR3 contains 15 residues. V was clipped by 6 bases and J by 1 base, with 14 bases between them. The CDR3 nucleotides are TGTGCCAGCAGCCGAGCCCACCCCGGCACAGATACGCAGTATTTT. Translation: CASSRAHPGTDTQYF.

The chain carries TRBV18 and TRBJ2-5; a weak D match, TRBD1 (5 bases). From germline, CDR1 is KGHSH and CDR2 LQKENI. The V end was cut by 0 bases, the J end by 2 bases, with 7 bases between. This CDR3 contains 14 residues. In nucleotides, the CDR3 is TGTGCCAGCTCACCACCGGACAAACAAGAGACCCAGTACTTC. It codes for CASSPPDKQETQYF.

V and J are TRBV4-3 and TRBJ1-3; D is uncertain. CDR1 is LGHNA, CDR2 YSLEER, per germline. The CDR3 is made up of 17 amino acids. Deletions cut 3 bases from V and 0 bases from J, with 15 bases between. This chain's CDR3 is CASSHNPRHFSGNTIYF. In nucleotides, the CDR3 is TGCGCCAGCAGCCACAACCCCAGACACTTCTCTGGAAACACCATATATTTT.

The rearrangement joins TRBV19 to TRBJ1-2, with a possible D match to TRBD1 (6 bases). This CDR3 has 16 residues. The ends were cut back, 3 bases at V and 0 bases at J, with 14 bases in the middle. From germline, CDR1 is LNHDA and CDR2 SQIVND (reference sequence). CDR3 region: CASSMNTDSPNYGYTF. As DNA, the CDR3 is TGTGCCAGTAGTATGAATACGGACAGCCCTAACTATGGCTACACCTTC.

The chain is built from TRBV12-5 and TRBJ2-1; a weak D match, TRBD2 (6 bases). Germline lookup yields CDR1 LGHNT and CDR2 FRNRAP. Trimming cost V 0 bases and J 7 bases, with 16 bases left between them. This CDR3 has 16 amino acids. CDR3 residues: CASGLVLGGEGNEQFF. The CDR3 nucleotides read TGTGCTAGTGGTTTGGTACTGGGGGGAGAGGGGAATGAGCAGTTCTTC.

This clone was seen just once. The rearrangement links TRBV15 to TRBJ1-6; TRBD1 matches at 7 bases. With V trimmed by 0 bases and J by 6 bases, 8 bases remained unmatched. The germline V gene has CDR1 LNHNV and CDR2 YYDKDF (reference sequence). This CDR3 spans 17 amino acids. Here the CDR3 DNA reads TGTGCCACCAGCAGAGATTACAGGGGACAGATTAATTCACCCCTCCACTTT. It specifies CATSRDYRGQINSPLHF.

The chain recombines TRBV30 with TRBJ1-6; D perhaps matches TRBD1 (6 bases). This CDR3 contains 14 residues. Between the trimmed V and J ends, which lost 4 bases and 7 bases, there was a span of 14 bases. Germline lookup yields CDR1 GTSNPN and CDR2 SVGIG (reference sequence). Written as DNA, the CDR3 is TGTGCCTGGACCGCCGGACAGTCGAATTCACCCCTCCACTTT. As protein: CAWTAGQSNSPLHF.

The V gene is TRBV19, the J gene TRBJ2-7; possibly TRBD1 for D (6 bases). Trimming removed 3 bases from V and 5 bases from J, with 20 bases in between. The CDR3 loop spans 16 amino acids. Germline assignment: CDR1 LNHDA and CDR2 SQIVND (reference sequence). CDR3 loop: CASSIATGWLVDEQYF. DNA for the CDR3: TGTGCCAGTAGTATTGCCACAGGGTGGTTGGTCGACGAGCAGTACTTC.

The chain is built from TRBV19 and TRBJ2-3, with D perhaps matching TRBD2 (6 bases). V lost 3 bases and J 10 bases, leaving 17 bases between the germline ends. Germline values: CDR1 LNHDA, CDR2 SQIVND (reference sequence). The CDR3 has 14 residues. In DNA form, the CDR3 reads TGTGCCAGTAGTATCGGCGGGGACCCGGGGTCGCAGTATTTT. This encodes CASSIGGDPGSQYF.

The genes are TRBV9 and TRBJ1-1, with 7 bases lining up with TRBD1. Germline trimming cut 3 bases from V and 1 base from J; bases unmatched to any gene: 6. Germline values: CDR1 SGDLS, CDR2 YYNGEE. The CDR3 length is 15 residues. In DNA, the CDR3 is TGTGCCAGCAGCGGATTGGGACAGACGAACACTGAAGCTTTCTTT. It is translated as CASSGLGQTNTEAFF.

This sequence joins TRBV6-5 and TRBJ2-3; 7 bases match TRBD2. Germline values: CDR1 MNHEY, CDR2 SVGAGI. The CDR3 loop spans 13 amino acids. J lost 8 bases, V lost 7 bases, and 9 bases had no gene match. CDR3 in DNA: TGTGCCAGCACCCCAAATGTAGCGGGTACGCAGTATTTT. Encoded protein: CASTPNVAGTQYF.

This clone was observed a few times. The J gene is TRBJ2-3, the V gene TRBV3-1 (or the pseudogene TRBV3-2); 11 bases are a match to TRBD2. The CDR3 runs 17 residues. CDR1 and CDR2 from the germline V gene are LGHDT and YNNKEL (reference sequence). With 4 bases clipped from V and 6 bases from J, the junction kept 12 bases outside the gene matches. The CDR3 sequence is CASSPTALAGGPDTQYF. The CDR3 DNA follows: TGTGCCAGCAGCCCTACCGCCCTAGCGGGGGGTCCGGATACGCAGTATTTT.

The chain carries TRBV6-5 and TRBJ1-5; 9 positions match TRBD1. Per the germline V gene, CDR1 is MNHEY and CDR2 is SVGAGI. J lost 15 bases, V lost 7 bases, and 10 bases had no gene match. The CDR3 contains 12 residues. The CDR3 loop reads CASNTGDRDLHF. The CDR3 DNA is TGTGCCAGCAATACAGGGGACAGGGATTTGCATTTT.

This clone was found a few times. The chain carries TRBV25-1 and TRBJ1-4; D remains unclear. V gave up 5 bases and J gave up 1 base, with 8 bases separating them. From germline, CDR1 is MGHDK and CDR2 SYGVNS. The CDR3 loop spans 14 amino acids. The CDR3 sequence is CASSRDQTNEKLFF. In DNA form, the CDR3 reads TGTGCCAGCAGTAGAGATCAAACTAATGAAAAACTGTTTTTT.

This chain uses TRBV12-3 or TRBV12-4 with TRBJ2-2; the D gene is possibly TRBD2 (6 bases). This CDR3 is built from 13 residues. Trimming took off 4 bases at V and 4 bases at J, with 7 bases between the two ends. CDR3 sequence: CASSSGGTGELFF. CDR3 coding DNA: TGTGCCAGCAGTTCCGGGGGCACCGGGGAGCTGTTTTTT.

J is TRBJ1-4 and V is TRBV7-2; 7 nucleotides align to TRBD1. The V segment lost 9 bases and the J segment 5 bases; nucleotides outside the gene matches: 9. This CDR3 is built from 14 residues. From germline, CDR1 is SGHTA and CDR2 FQGNSA. The CDR3 protein is CASQRGLGNEKLFF. The CDR3 bases are TGTGCCAGTCAAAGGGGGCTGGGGAATGAAAAACTGTTTTTT.

V and J are TRBV3-1 (or the pseudogene TRBV3-2) and TRBJ1-2, with 8 positions matching TRBD1. The V segment lost 5 bases and the J segment 4 bases; nucleotides outside the gene matches: 3. CDR3 size: 13 residues. Per germline, CDR1 LGHDT and CDR2 YNNKEL (reference sequence). The DNA for the CDR3 is TGTGCCAGCAGCTCGGACAGGGCCTATGGCTACACCTTC. Protein: CASSSDRAYGYTF.

The chain has TRBV6-5 and TRBJ2-7; the D gene is possibly TRBD1 (6 bases). The CDR3 covers 15 residues. Germline V CDR1 and CDR2: MNHEY, SVGAGI. Trimming removed 5 bases from V and 1 base from J, with 15 bases in between. The CDR3 here is CASSIRDMGSYEQYF. Written as DNA, the CDR3 is TGTGCCAGCAGTATCCGGGACATGGGGTCCTACGAGCAGTACTTC.

This clone showed up just once. The rearrangement links TRBV28 to TRBJ2-3, with a possible D match to TRBD2 (6 bases). Germline loops: CDR1 MDHEN, CDR2 SYDVKM. This CDR3 is built from 14 residues. V was pared by 3 bases and J by 6 bases, with 13 bases between. Here the CDR3 reads CASSFDGSGDTQYF. The CDR3 DNA sequence: TGTGCCAGCAGTTTCGACGGGAGCGGCGATACGCAGTATTTT.

The J gene is TRBJ2-3, the V gene TRBV7-2, with TRBD2 identical over 7 bases. Germline V gene sequence: CDR1 SGHTA, CDR2 FQGNSA. The J segment lost 5 bases and the V segment lost 5 bases, leaving 16 bases of the junction unmatched. There are 17 residues in the CDR3. In nucleotides, the CDR3 is TGTGCCAGCAGCCGGGCCGTTGGGGGGGGTGGTGTAGATACGCAGTATTTT. Its protein product is CASSRAVGGGGVDTQYF.

The DNA for the CDR3 is TGTGCCAGTAGCATGGGACAATCCTACGAGCAGTACTTC. Amino acids: CASSMGQSYEQYF. V gene TRBV19 combines with J gene TRBJ2-7, with TRBD1 as a possible D gene (6 bases). The CDR3 spans 13 residues. V was cut by 6 bases and J by 1 base, with 10 bases left in between. CDR1 is LNHDA and CDR2 is SQIVND in the germline V gene (reference sequence).

This sequence joins TRBV19 and TRBJ1-1, with 12 bases that match TRBD1. J was trimmed by 2 bases and V by 3 bases; bases with no gene match: 1. The CDR3 has 15 amino acids. Germline V lookup: CDR1 LNHDA, CDR2 SQIVND (reference sequence). In DNA, the CDR3 is TGTGCCAGTAGTATGGGGACAGGGGGCAACACTGAAGCTTTCTTT. It specifies CASSMGTGGNTEAFF.

The CDR3 here is CASRPTSGGSYEQYF. The CDR3 coding sequence is TGCGCCAGCAGACCCACTAGCGGGGGGAGCTACGAGCAGTACTTC. The V gene is TRBV5-1, the J gene TRBJ2-7; 12 bases align to TRBD2. V trimming: 5 bases; J trimming: 3 bases; junction bases outside the gene matches: 6. The CDR3 is made up of 15 amino acids. Germline V CDR1 and CDR2: SGHRS, YFSETQ. The full variable domain, with the rest looked up from reference TRBV5-1 and TRBJ2-7, is KAGVTQTPRYLIKTRGQQVTLSCSPISGHRSVSWYQQTPGQGLQFLFEYFSETQRNKGNFPGRFSGRQFSNSRSEMNVSTLELGDSALYLCASRPTSGGSYEQYFGPGTRLTVT.

The CDR3 protein is CASSSRQGANTGELFF. The DNA for the CDR3 is TGTGCCAGCAGCAGCAGACAGGGGGCGAACACCGGGGAGCTGTTTTTT. The chain links TRBV7-2 to TRBJ2-2, with 9 bases aligning to TRBD1. V was pared by 5 bases and J by 0 bases, with 4 bases of the junction left unmatched. Germline V lookup: CDR1 SGHTA, CDR2 FQGNSA. This CDR3 has 16 amino acids.

This clone has just one count. The chain has TRBV3-1 (or the pseudogene TRBV3-2) and TRBJ2-3; possible D gene TRBD1, 5 bases. V lost 2 bases and J lost 14, with 20 bases in between. From germline, CDR1 is LGHDT and CDR2 YNNKEL (reference sequence). The CDR3 runs to 14 residues. The CDR3 DNA follows: TGTGCCAGCAGCCAACTAGGGGTTCAGGCCCCGCGGTATTTT. This sequence encodes CASSQLGVQAPRYF.

This clone showed up just once. The chain is built from TRBV21-1 and TRBJ2-7; the table's TRBD1 call for D was not verified on the DNA. TRBV21-1 is described as a pseudogene. The CDR3 has 22 amino acids. The CDR3 loop is CASSKKGTGTASTMGSSYEQYF. The CDR3 DNA sequence: TGTGCCAGCAGCAAAAAGGGGACCGGGACAGCCTCCACCATGGGGAGCTCCTACGAGCAGTACTTC.

The chain uses TRBV2 and TRBJ2-3; possible D gene TRBD1, 6 bases. Germline lookup yields CDR1 SNHLY and CDR2 FYNNEI. The CDR3 loop spans 13 amino acids. With 6 bases removed from V and 2 bases from J, the gap between germline ends came to 9 bases. CDR3 region: CASRDSFTDTQYF. DNA for the CDR3: TGTGCCAGCAGGGACAGTTTCACAGATACGCAGTATTTT.

The chain employs TRBV9 and TRBJ2-7; 11 nucleotides line up with TRBD1. Germline V gene lookup returns CDR1 SGDLS and CDR2 YYNGEE. Trimming cost V 0 bases and J 5 bases; bases outside gene matches: 4. The CDR3 covers 15 residues. CDR3 in amino acids: CASSVEGQGVNEQYF. As DNA, the CDR3 is TGTGCCAGCAGCGTAGAGGGACAGGGGGTAAACGAGCAGTACTTC.

The CDR3 bases are TGTGCCAGCAGTTACGGGGGACAGGGCTACGAGCAGTACTTC. Encoded protein: CASSYGGQGYEQYF. This chain connects TRBV6-2 or TRBV6-3 to TRBJ2-7, with 9 bases aligning to TRBD1. Germline lookup yields CDR1 MNHEY and CDR2 SVGEGT. The junction had 2 bases not matched to a gene; V was cut back by 2 bases and J by 3 bases. The CDR3 runs 14 residues.

The V call is TRBV3-1 (or the pseudogene TRBV3-2), the J call TRBJ2-7; no definite D call. Germline lookup yields CDR1 LGHDT and CDR2 YNNKEL (reference sequence). The V gene lost 3 bases and the J gene lost 3 bases, with 9 bases spanning the gap. The CDR3 runs 13 residues. CDR3 residues: CASSHARNYEQYF. In DNA form, the CDR3 reads TGTGCCAGCAGCCACGCCAGGAACTACGAGCAGTACTTC.